Following are 21 T cell receptor beta chains from one sample sequenced in a study of chronic HIV infection and antiretroviral therapy. MiXCR, applied by TCRdb to the 5' RACE reads, yields one record per CDR3 protein. Found here are more than 30,000 distinct CDR3 sequences, about 9.7% of them singletons; the top ten hold roughly 2.7%. Material: peripheral blood. The receptors derive from an adult who had HIV and had not received antiretroviral therapy, or was an uninfected healthy control (not recorded which).

The genes are TRBV7-9 and TRBJ2-1; 8 positions agree with TRBD1. There are 14 residues in the CDR3. J lost 3 bases, V lost 5 bases, and 3 bases had no gene match. The germline CDR1 and CDR2 sequences are SEHNR and FQNEAQ (reference sequence). The CDR3 region is CASSPTGDYNEQFF. The CDR3 DNA is TGTGCCAGCAGCCCGACAGGGGACTACAATGAGCAGTTCTTC.

This clonotype was found many times. The rearrangement links TRBV27 to TRBJ2-6; D call uncertain. This CDR3 spans 14 amino acids. Per germline, CDR1 MNHEY and CDR2 SMNVEV (reference sequence). CDR3 sequence: CASRGPSGANVLTF. CDR3 in DNA: TGTGCATCCCGCGGACCATCTGGGGCCAACGTCCTGACTTTC. Supplemented by reference TRBV27 and TRBJ2-6, the full variable domain reads EAQVTQNPRYLITVTGKKLTVTCSQNMNHEYMSWYRQDPGLGLRQIYYSMNVEVTDKGDVPEGYKVSRKEKRNFPLILESPSPNQTSLYFCASRGPSGANVLTFGAGSRLTVL.

The chain uses TRBV6-2 or TRBV6-3 and TRBJ1-5, with 7 bases that match TRBD1. The CDR3 consists of 14 residues. The V gene's germline CDR1 is MNHEY and CDR2 SVGEGT. The ends lost 5 bases at V and 7 bases at J; junction bases unmatched: 8. The chain's CDR3 is CASSPDRAGQPQHF. The CDR3 nucleotides are TGTGCCAGCAGTCCCGACAGGGCCGGGCAGCCCCAGCATTTT.

In nucleotides, the CDR3 is TGTGCCAGCAGCTTAGGGGCGACAGGGGGCTCGGAGACCCAGTACTTC. Translation: CASSLGATGGSETQYF. The chain combines TRBV7-2 with TRBJ2-5; 10 bases are a match to TRBD1. V was pared by 1 base and J by 5 bases, with 7 bases of the junction left unmatched. Germline CDR1 reads SGHTA; CDR2 reads FQGNSA. The CDR3 covers 16 residues.

V and J are TRBV5-1 and TRBJ2-1; TRBD2 might be the D (6 bases). The V and J ends lost 5 bases and 5 bases respectively, with 17 bases between them. Looked up from germline, CDR1 is SGHRS and CDR2 is YFSETQ. This CDR3 has 15 amino acids. CDR3 DNA sequence: TGCGCCAGCAGATTAGCGGCCCTGGGGAACAATGAGCAGTTCTTC. Translated, it gives CASRLAALGNNEQFF.

The table lists this clonotype with many counts. This sequence joins TRBV29-1 and TRBJ2-7, with D perhaps TRBD1 (5 bases). The ends were cut back, 5 bases at V and 2 bases at J, with 16 bases in the middle. Germline V gene lookup returns CDR1 SQVTM and CDR2 ANQGSEA. The CDR3 is 14 amino acids. CDR3 nucleotide sequence: TGCAGCGTTTTAGGAGAAGGGGCGGCCTACGAGCAGTACTTC. Encoded protein: CSVLGEGAAYEQYF.

In its sample, this clonotype was seen many times. The rearrangement uses TRBV4-2 and TRBJ2-2, with D possibly matching TRBD1 (9 bases). There are 15 residues in the CDR3. V dropped 7 bases and J dropped 6 bases, with 18 bases sitting between them. Per the germline V gene, CDR1 is LGHNA and CDR2 is YNFKEQ. The CDR3 bases are TGTGCCAGCACCGGGGGGGACAGGGAGTCCGGGGAGCTGTTTTTT. Translation gives CASTGGDRESGELFF.

Ten or more counts support this clonotype. CDR3 in DNA: TGTGCCACCCAGTACAGAGATACGCAGTATTTT. This sequence encodes CATQYRDTQYF. The chain joins TRBV24-1 to TRBJ2-3; the D is unclear. Looked up from germline, CDR1 is KGHDR and CDR2 is SFDVKD. The length of the CDR3 is 11 residues. The germline V and J ends were trimmed by 9 bases and 5 bases, with 8 bases remaining between them.

CDR3: CASSRGTSGNYEQYF. The CDR3 DNA follows: TGTGCCAGCAGTCGCGGGACTAGCGGGAACTACGAGCAGTACTTC. V is TRBV27 and J is TRBJ2-7, with 13 bases aligning to TRBD2. This CDR3 region has 15 residues. Germline V gene lookup returns CDR1 MNHEY and CDR2 SMNVEV (reference sequence). With V trimmed by 5 bases and J by 3 bases, 4 bases remained unmatched.

Of note for this clonotype: The junction shows a germline mismatch at one end, possibly a read error. The V call is TRBV6-5, the J call TRBJ1-5; D remains unclear. CDR1 and CDR2 (germline): MNHEY, SVGAGI. This CDR3 contains 14 residues. This chain's CDR3 is CASSLVQYNQHQHF. CDR3 nucleotides: TGTGCCAGCAGTTTGGTACAGTACAATCAGCACCAGCATTTT.

This clonotype occurred many times. This sequence joins TRBV20-1 and TRBJ2-3; tentatively, D is TRBD1 (6 bases). V was trimmed by 3 bases and J by 0 bases, leaving 13 bases between them. CDR1 is DFQATT and CDR2 is SNEGSKA in the germline V gene (reference sequence). The CDR3 spans 15 residues. CDR3 region: CSASQEQGSTDTQYF. In DNA form, the CDR3 reads TGCAGTGCTAGCCAAGAACAGGGAAGCACAGATACGCAGTATTTT.

This clonotype is medium-sized by share. The J gene is TRBJ2-6, the V gene TRBV6-2 or TRBV6-3; D call uncertain. The CDR3 contains 14 residues. CDR1 MNHEY and CDR2 SVGEGT come from the germline V gene. Trimming removed 4 bases at V and 0 bases at J, with 4 bases between. The CDR3 reads CASSWDSGANVLTF. The DNA of the CDR3 is TGTGCCAGCAGTTGGGACTCTGGGGCCAACGTCCTGACTTTC.

This clonotype occurred many times. Here the CDR3 reads CASSYFPSGSNEQYF. As DNA, the CDR3 is TGTGCCAGCAGTTACTTCCCTAGCGGGAGCAACGAGCAGTACTTC. J is TRBJ2-7 and V is TRBV6-2 or TRBV6-3, with 10 bases fitting TRBD2. CDR1 and CDR2 (germline): MNHEY, SVGEGT. CDR3 length: 15 amino acids. V was clipped by 1 base and J by 5 bases; unmatched bases: 5.

This clonotype was seen at least ten times. CDR3 sequence reads: CASTTDRVLNQPQHF. CDR3 sequence (DNA): TGTGCCAGCACCACCGACCGGGTGTTGAATCAGCCCCAGCATTTT. The chain couples TRBV6-2 or TRBV6-3 to TRBJ1-5; D not resolved. CDR1 is MNHEY and CDR2 is SVGEGT in the germline V gene. The CDR3 extends over 15 amino acids. The V gene lost 7 bases and the J gene lost 4 bases, with 17 bases spanning the gap.

This clonotype was counted at least ten times. The chain is built from TRBV20-1 and TRBJ2-1; D is possibly TRBD2 (7 bases). The CDR3 is made up of 14 amino acids. The V end lost 1 base, the J end lost 8 bases, and 15 bases lay between the germline ends. Germline V gene data show CDR1 as DFQATT and CDR2 as SNEGSKA (reference sequence). DNA for the CDR3: TGCAGTGCTAGAGTAGCAGGCGGGGGCTATGAGCAGTTCTTC. Protein: CSARVAGGGYEQFF.

V and J are TRBV5-4 and TRBJ1-6; 8 nucleotides line up with TRBD1. The CDR3 length is 14 residues. Trimming at V came to 6 bases and at J to 10 bases, leaving 9 bases not matched to a gene. Germline CDR1 reads SGHNT; CDR2 reads YYREEE (reference sequence). The CDR3 nucleotides read TGTGCCAGCACCCGCCAGGGGGCACGGTCACCCCTCCACTTT. Protein: CASTRQGARSPLHF.

Ten or more counts support this clonotype. CDR3 in amino acids: CSHSTGGQETQYF. CDR3 coding DNA: TGCAGCCATTCGACAGGGGGCCAAGAGACCCAGTACTTC. The V call is TRBV29-1, the J call TRBJ2-5, with 9 bases matching TRBD1. The CDR3 runs to 13 residues. J gave up 1 base and V 8 bases, and 5 bases lay outside the gene matches. The germline V gene has CDR1 SQVTM and CDR2 ANQGSEA.

This clonotype was detected many times. For the CDR3, the DNA is TGCGCCAGCAGCCAAGTAGGGGGTCAGCCCCAGCATTTT. Its protein is CASSQVGGQPQHF. The chain recombines TRBV4-3 with TRBJ1-5; tentatively, D is TRBD1 (6 bases). V dropped 1 base and J dropped 6 bases, with 7 bases sitting between them. The CDR3 is made up of 13 amino acids. Germline-derived CDR1 and CDR2 are LGHNA and YSLEER.

This clonotype was counted at least ten times. CDR3 loop: CSAGGYQETQYF. The DNA of the CDR3 is TGCAGCGCTGGCGGCTACCAAGAGACCCAGTACTTC. The chain carries TRBV29-1 and TRBJ2-5; D is uncertain. V was clipped by 7 bases and J by 0 bases, with 9 bases between them. The CDR3 contains 12 residues. Germline V CDR1 and CDR2: SQVTM, ANQGSEA.

The chain carries TRBV27 and TRBJ1-1; D possibly corresponds to TRBD1 (5 bases). The V gene's germline CDR1 is MNHEY and CDR2 SMNVEV (reference sequence). CDR3 length equals 12 residues. Between the trimmed V and J ends, which lost 0 bases and 7 bases, there was a span of 6 bases. In DNA, the CDR3 is TGTGCCAGCAGTTTATCGGGGCGTGAAGCTTTCTTT. It encodes CASSLSGREAFF.

This clonotype ranks as medium-sized (0.01 to 0.1%). This chain uses TRBV7-2 with TRBJ2-3, with D unclear. V lost 5 bases and J lost 0, with 9 bases in between. Germline V CDR1 and CDR2: SGHTA, FQGNSA. This CDR3 spans 14 amino acids. CDR3 sequence (DNA): TGTGCCAGCAGCATTATAGCTAGCACAGATACGCAGTATTTT. It specifies CASSIIASTDTQYF.